The 29 T cell receptor beta chains listed next were all sequenced from one sample in a study of shared clonotypes between healthy human individuals. Positively selected for CCR7, the CD45RO-negative cells used as naive CD8 cells excluded terminally differentiated effector memory CD45RA+ cells. Using immunoSEQ multiplex PCR, the repertoire was profiled, and TCRdb retains in-frame clones only, with some absent. The top ten clones hold roughly 1.8% of a sample with 2 million to 2.5 million clones, about 93% of them seen once. Material: naive CD8+ T cells from PBMCs. The receptors derive from a man aged 18 to 35 in good health. Some clones in this sample may be carry-over from other donors' samples.

The V and J genes are TRBV9 and TRBJ2-1; D may match TRBD1 or TRBD2 (5 bases each). Germline V gives CDR1 SGDLS, CDR2 YYNGEE. The length of the CDR3 is 15 residues. The V and J ends lost 0 bases and 5 bases respectively, with 12 bases between them. The CDR3 bases are TGTGCCAGCAGCGTAGGAGGGGACGACAACAATGAGCAGTTCTTC. It specifies CASSVGGDDNNEQFF. Full variable domain (rest looked up from reference TRBV9 and TRBJ2-1): DSGVTQTPKHLITATGQRVTLRCSPRSGDLSVYWYQQSLDQGLQFLIQYYNGEERAKGNILERFSAQQFPDLHSELNLSSLELGDSALYFCASSVGGDDNNEQFFGPGTRLTVL.

The chain joins TRBV4-1 to TRBJ2-1; 7 bases agree with TRBD2. J gave up 6 bases and V 6 bases, and 5 bases lay outside the gene matches. CDR3 length: 13 residues. Germline CDR1 reads MGHRA; CDR2 reads YSYEKL. As DNA, the CDR3 is TGCGCCAGCAGTGGACTAGTCCCCAATGAGCAGTTCTTC. Its translation is CASSGLVPNEQFF.

The J gene is TRBJ2-1, the V gene TRBV4-1, with 12 bases identical to TRBD2. The V and J ends lost 5 bases and 7 bases, in that order; junction bases with no gene match: 3. Germline V gene lookup returns CDR1 MGHRA and CDR2 YSYEKL. This CDR3 has 14 residues. DNA for the CDR3: TGCGCCAGCAGCTCAGGACTAGCGGGAAATGAGCAGTTCTTC. Residues: CASSSGLAGNEQFF.

V usage is TRBV27 and J usage is TRBJ2-2; 7 bases agree with TRBD2. The CDR3 runs 16 residues. With V trimmed by 3 bases and J by 6 bases, 10 bases remained unmatched. Germline lookup yields CDR1 MNHEY and CDR2 SMNVEV (reference sequence). CDR3 DNA sequence: TGTGCCAGCAGTTTGGGAGGGCCGTCCGGGGCCGGGGAGCTGTTTTTT. Its translation is CASSLGGPSGAGELFF.

This chain links TRBV7-9 with TRBJ1-5; 9 nucleotides match TRBD1. The junction had 16 bases not matched to a gene; V was cut back by 3 bases and J by 7 bases. The CDR3 is 18 residues long. Germline V gene lookup returns CDR1 SEHNR and CDR2 FQNEAQ (reference sequence). Written as DNA, the CDR3 is TGTGCCAGCAGCTTTTCTCCGGGACAGGGTGAGAGTATACAGCCCCAGCATTTT. Translated, it gives CASSFSPGQGESIQPQHF.

The V and J genes are TRBV11-2 and TRBJ2-3; the match to TRBD2 covers 16 bases. The CDR3 has 17 residues. V trimming: 5 bases; J trimming: 5 bases; junction bases outside the gene matches: 7. Germline CDR1 is SGHAT and CDR2 is FQNNGV. The CDR3 is CASSQGTSGRAVDTQYF. The CDR3 nucleotides are TGTGCCAGCAGCCAAGGGACTAGCGGGAGGGCCGTAGATACGCAGTATTTT.

This clone has more than one count but fewer than ten. In nucleotides, the CDR3 is TGTGCCAGCAGCTTTGGGTTCACTGAAGCTTTCTTT. Its protein is CASSFGFTEAFF. The J gene is TRBJ1-1, the V gene TRBV7-9; D gene ambiguous. Trimming removed 3 bases at V and 4 bases at J, with 6 bases between. The CDR3 has 12 residues. Germline lookup yields CDR1 SEHNR and CDR2 FQNEAQ (reference sequence).

The chain is built from TRBV6-1 and TRBJ2-7; D remains ambiguous. The CDR3 contains 13 residues. The germline V gene has CDR1 MNHNS and CDR2 SASEGT. V lost 2 bases and J 3 bases, leaving 8 bases between the germline ends. The CDR3 region has the DNA TGTGCCAGCAGTGAATGGCAGCTCTACGAGCAGTACTTC. It encodes CASSEWQLYEQYF.

V usage is TRBV27 and J usage is TRBJ2-5; 7 nucleotides align to TRBD1. This CDR3 has 14 residues. V lost 4 bases, J lost 9 bases, and 11 bases stayed unmatched. The V gene's germline CDR1 is MNHEY and CDR2 SMNVEV (reference sequence). The CDR3 region is CASSWTGTPSAQYF. The DNA for the CDR3 is TGTGCCAGCAGTTGGACAGGCACACCATCGGCCCAGTACTTC.

The V call is TRBV6-5, the J call TRBJ2-5; 7 bases fit TRBD1. Trimming cost V 2 bases and J 1 base; bases outside gene matches: 7. The CDR3 is 16 amino acids. Germline assignment: CDR1 MNHEY and CDR2 SVGAGI. The CDR3 region is CASSYRTGGPQETQYF. The CDR3 nucleotides read TGTGCCAGCAGTTACCGGACAGGCGGCCCCCAAGAGACCCAGTACTTC.

The chain carries TRBV27 and TRBJ1-1; TRBD1 matches at 8 bases. V was pared by 5 bases and J by 5 bases, with 16 bases of the junction left unmatched. Germline values: CDR1 MNHEY, CDR2 SMNVEV (reference sequence). This CDR3 region has 17 residues. The CDR3 sequence is CASSPQLDGQGRTEAFF. The CDR3 DNA reads TGTGCCAGCAGTCCACAACTCGACGGACAGGGCCGAACTGAAGCTTTCTTT.

The rearrangement links TRBV28 to TRBJ2-7; maybe TRBD2 (6 bases). Germline-derived CDR1 and CDR2 are MDHEN and SYDVKM. Trimming shortened V by 3 bases and J by 0 bases, and 12 bases separated the two germline ends. This CDR3 has 15 residues. CDR3 nucleotide sequence: TGTGCCAGCAGTTTTCTAGCGAAGAGCTCCTACGAGCAGTACTTC. Protein: CASSFLAKSSYEQYF.

This chain links TRBV7-8 with TRBJ2-7; TRBD2 matches at 10 bases. This CDR3 comprises 16 residues. Losses at the gene ends were 4 bases for V and 5 bases for J; bases not matched to a gene: 11. Per the germline V gene, CDR1 is SGHVS and CDR2 is FQNEAQ. CDR3 residues: CASSSRSGGASDEQYF. Written as DNA, the CDR3 is TGTGCCAGCAGCTCCCGGAGCGGGGGGGCGTCCGACGAGCAGTACTTC.

The chain has TRBV7-8 and TRBJ2-5; D remains unclear. V shed 3 bases and J shed 3 bases, with 17 bases lying between them. The CDR3 contains 16 residues. Germline V CDR1 and CDR2: SGHVS, FQNEAQ. This chain's CDR3 is CASSFPTEQLKETQYF. DNA for the CDR3: TGTGCCAGCAGCTTTCCGACCGAGCAGCTAAAAGAGACCCAGTACTTC. Looking up the rest from reference TRBV7-8 and TRBJ2-5 gives the full variable domain: GAGVSQSPRYKVAKRGQDVALRCDPISGHVSLFWYQQALGQGPEFLTYFQNEAQLDKSGLPSDRFFAERPEGSVSTLKIQRTQQEDSAVYLCASSFPTEQLKETQYFGPGTRLLVL.

The CDR3 spells CASRTGRYSNQPQHF. The CDR3 nucleotides are TGTGCCAGCAGGACAGGCCGTTATAGCAATCAGCCCCAGCATTTT. V usage is TRBV6-5 and J usage is TRBJ1-5, with TRBD1 as a possible D gene (6 bases). Trimming stripped 6 bases from V and 0 bases from J, with 12 bases between. CDR3 length: 15 amino acids. Germline V gives CDR1 MNHEY, CDR2 SVGAGI.

This chain links TRBV7-6 with TRBJ2-1; possible D gene TRBD1, 5 bases. The CDR3 is 16 residues long. V dropped 5 bases and J dropped 7 bases, with 21 bases sitting between them. Germline V gives CDR1 SGHVS, CDR2 FNYEAQ. The CDR3 spells CASSPDRQFQGNEQFF. As DNA, the CDR3 is TGTGCCAGCAGCCCAGACCGCCAATTTCAGGGTAATGAGCAGTTCTTC. The full variable domain, with the rest looked up from reference TRBV7-6 and TRBJ2-1, is GAGVSQSPRYKVTKRGQDVALRCDPISGHVSLYWYRQALGQGPEFLTYFNYEAQQDKSGLPNDRFSAERPEGSISTLTIQRTEQRDSAMYRCASSPDRQFQGNEQFFGPGTRLTVL.

V usage is TRBV15 and J usage is TRBJ2-7, with 7 nucleotides matching TRBD2. From germline, CDR1 is LNHNV and CDR2 YYDKDF (reference sequence). CDR3 length: 14 residues. V lost 3 bases and J lost 2; bases outside the gene matches: 4. The CDR3 sequence: CATSSGGSTYEQYF. The CDR3 DNA is TGTGCCACCAGCAGTGGCGGGAGTACCTACGAGCAGTACTTC. The full variable domain, with the rest looked up from reference TRBV15 and TRBJ2-7, is DAMVIQNPRYQVTQFGKPVTLSCSQTLNHNVMYWYQQKSSQAPKLLFHYYDKDFNNEADTPDNFQSRRPNTSFCFLDIRSPGLGDTAMYLCATSSGGSTYEQYFGPGTRLTVT.

The chain combines TRBV28 with TRBJ2-7; 12 bases are a match to TRBD2. CDR3 length: 16 amino acids. Trimming at V came to 5 bases and at J to 9 bases, leaving 14 bases not matched to a gene. The germline gives CDR1 MDHEN, CDR2 SYDVKM. CDR3 in amino acids: CASSPRTSGIPWWQYF. CDR3 in DNA: TGTGCCAGCAGTCCGAGGACTAGCGGGATACCCTGGTGGCAGTACTTC.

The chain carries TRBV30 and TRBJ1-6, with TRBD1 matching over 9 bases. J was trimmed by 6 bases and V by 0 bases; bases with no gene match: 6. The CDR3 length is 16 residues. Looked up from germline, CDR1 is GTSNPN and CDR2 is SVGIG (reference sequence). DNA for the CDR3: TGTGCCTGGAGTGTACCCGGACAGGGGTGTAATTCACCCCTCCACTTT. Translating gives CAWSVPGQGCNSPLHF.

This chain connects TRBV28 to TRBJ1-1; D is uncertain. There are 13 residues in the CDR3. Germline loops: CDR1 MDHEN, CDR2 SYDVKM. V was shortened by 6 bases and J by 1 base, with 9 bases between the two germline ends. The CDR3 coding sequence is TGTGCCAGCAGCCCTGCCCAGAACACTGAAGCTTTCTTT. Its protein product is CASSPAQNTEAFF.

The rearrangement joins TRBV27 to TRBJ2-7; 10 nucleotides line up with TRBD2. The V gene's germline CDR1 is MNHEY and CDR2 SMNVEV (reference sequence). J lost 6 bases, V lost 5 bases, and 4 bases had no gene match. The CDR3 is made up of 13 amino acids. The CDR3 DNA sequence: TGTGCCAGCAGTCTAGCGGGAGCAGTCGAGCAGTACTTC. It specifies CASSLAGAVEQYF.

The genes are TRBV7-3 and TRBJ2-1; 8 positions agree with TRBD2. The CDR3 extends over 17 amino acids. Unmatched junction bases numbered 15, after V lost 5 bases and J lost 6 bases. From germline, CDR1 is SGHTA and CDR2 FQGTGA. The CDR3 loop is CASSHREARSGSNEQFF. The CDR3, as DNA: TGTGCCAGCAGCCACCGAGAAGCGAGGAGCGGGAGCAATGAGCAGTTCTTC.

In nucleotides, the CDR3 is TGTGCCAGCAGCTTAGATATGACAGGGGTTGGCTACACCTTC. Its protein is CASSLDMTGVGYTF. The chain links TRBV7-6 to TRBJ1-2; the match to TRBD1 covers 8 bases. Germline loops: CDR1 SGHVS, CDR2 FNYEAQ. The V segment lost 1 base and the J segment 7 bases; nucleotides outside the gene matches: 5. The CDR3 extends over 14 amino acids.

The V and J genes are TRBV2 and TRBJ2-3; D is uncertain. The CDR3 is made up of 13 amino acids. The V gene's germline CDR1 is SNHLY and CDR2 FYNNEI. The CDR3 DNA is TGTGCAGGCGCATCCGAGGCCCCAGATACGCAGTATTTT. Translation: CAGASEAPDTQYF.

This chain uses TRBV10-1 with TRBJ2-1; 10 positions match TRBD2. The CDR3 loop spans 15 amino acids. V shed 6 bases and J 5 bases; nucleotides not matched to a gene: 7. Germline-derived CDR1 and CDR2 are WNHNN and SYGVQD (reference sequence). CDR3 residues: CASSEGLAEDNEQFF. Written as DNA, the CDR3 is TGCGCCAGCAGCGAAGGACTAGCGGAAGACAATGAGCAGTTCTTC.

This chain uses TRBV4-1 with TRBJ1-4, with D maybe TRBD1 (6 bases). CDR1 is MGHRA, CDR2 YSYEKL, per germline. This CDR3 has 14 amino acids. Trimming shortened V by 4 bases and J by 3 bases, and 9 bases separated the two germline ends. CDR3 protein: CASSPRGSNEKLFF. The CDR3, as DNA: TGCGCCAGCAGCCCCAGGGGTTCTAATGAAAAACTGTTTTTT.

This clone has only one observation. This rearrangement joins TRBV5-6 to TRBJ1-2; D gene uncertain. V shed 2 bases and J shed 5 bases, with 7 bases lying between them. Germline CDR1 reads SGHDT; CDR2 reads YYEEEE. This CDR3 has 12 amino acids. The CDR3 loop reads CASSFEGYGYTF. CDR3 nucleotide sequence: TGTGCCAGCAGCTTCGAGGGTTATGGCTACACCTTC.

The chain has TRBV7-9 and TRBJ2-1, with TRBD2 matching over 7 bases. CDR3 length: 15 amino acids. Germline loops: CDR1 SEHNR, CDR2 FQNEAQ (reference sequence). V shed 5 bases, J shed 8 bases, and the junction held 12 bases outside the gene matches. CDR3 nucleotide sequence: TGTGCCAGCAGCGTCTTGGGGGAGGGCGACGATGAGCAGTTCTTC. Its translation is CASSVLGEGDDEQFF.

Ten or more counts support this clone. The gene calls are TRBV5-5 and TRBJ2-3; D is unclear. Per germline, CDR1 SGHKS and CDR2 YYEKEE (reference sequence). The germline V and J ends were trimmed by 1 base and 2 bases, with 14 bases remaining between them. The CDR3 has 16 residues. CDR3 region: CASSLLDGGTTDTQYF. CDR3 DNA sequence: TGTGCCAGCAGCTTGCTAGATGGCGGTACCACAGATACGCAGTATTTT.